This T cell receptor (beta chain) comes out of a study of T-cell reconstitution after alpha-beta-depleted transplantation in children (TCRdb year 2016). Looking at the study overall: T-cell immune reconstitution after TCRalphabeta/CD19-depleted allogeneic hematopoietic cell transplantation in children was quantitatively tracked in the study by means of TCR repertoire profiling.

Library construction relied on PCR. For sequencing, an Illumina HiSeq 2500 was employed. Molecular barcoding was employed in the preparation of TCR libraries, with unique molecular identifiers being used to normalize TCRbeta repertoire quantification. The raw public data were reprocessed by TCRdb itself: fastp quality trimming at Q25, MiXCR clonotype calling, in-frame beta chains only. When rows share a CDR3 protein, they turn into one entry using the most common DNA and genes. The sample has about 200,000 distinct CDR3 sequences on record, 14% to 15% of them singletons. 13% of the sample is held by the ten biggest clonotypes. CDR3 length: 14 amino acids, cysteine to phenylalanine. Only CDR3 DNA is held: 42 bases, read in frame from base 1. Reading the germline V gene (reference sequence) gives CDR1 SGHNT and CDR2 YYREEE. Compared with germline, V lacks 0 bases and J lacks 5 bases; bases without a gene match: 3.

About this clonotype itself: The target of this receptor is not known. The record has no base qualities; no much larger clone is one base away.

The chain is made from TRBV5-4 and TRBJ2-3; the junction holds 7 bases that match TRBD1. The sequences come from PBMCs from the stem cell graft donor, collected from the stem cell graft. This clonotype was obtained from a human donor who donated a stem cell graft to a child with acute lymphoblastic leukemia. The CDR3 region reads CASSLEGAGDTQYF. Read as DNA, the sequence is TGTGCCAGCAGCTTGGAGGGGGCTGGAGATACGCAGTATTTT.